This T cell receptor (beta chain) stems from a study of identical twins (dated by TCRdb to the mid-2010s). Regarding the study in general: To test whether fetal clonotypes persist, this study deep-sequenced TCR alpha and beta repertoires from monozygotic twins, from unrelated adults of various ages, and from cord blood. Replicate twin experiments were performed at different times using different library preparation protocols to rule out contamination.

The protocol used for the library was 5' RACE. These reads were obtained on an Illumina HiSeq 2000. A universal primer binding site was added through template switching, and the final cDNA carried a unique molecular identifier so that TCR cDNA molecules could be counted accurately. First-strand cDNA for TCR alpha and beta chains was synthesized from specific primers in the conserved constant-segment region. To control for contamination, every cDNA library carried two barcodes: a SMART-Mk sample barcode plus Illumina barcodes. TruSeq adapter sequences along with Illumina sample barcodes were introduced in two successive PCR steps. The TCR alpha and beta cDNA libraries were sequenced on the Illumina HiSeq platform using custom primers. Turning to the authors' computational methods: Unique molecular identifiers were extracted from raw reads with MiGEC, and CDR3 positions were determined with MiXCR. Recombination models were inferred per individual with the repgenHMM and IGoR tools using an EM algorithm. The tcR package in R was used for shared clonotype analysis, with sharing normalized by the product of cloneset sizes. To study raw recombination without the effects of thymic and clonal selection, out-of-frame nonproductive sequences were analyzed. In TCRdb, the public reads were trimmed at Q25 with fastp and aligned with MiXCR, with productive beta chains retained. Identical CDR3 protein sequences are pooled into one entry, listed with their most common genes and DNA. The V and J calls and clone size come from TCRdb's table, not from the authors' own analysis. The sample table contains about 690,000 distinct CDR3 sequences; only one count was recorded for 21% of them. About 4.5% of the sample belongs to the ten largest clones.

Concerning this clonotype: No cognate antigen has been identified for it. No base quality information exists; no much larger clone differs at one position.

The germline V gene specifies SGHVS as CDR1 and FQNEAQ as CDR2. CDR3 length: 15 amino acids, cysteine to phenylalanine. The entry retains the CDR3 DNA only, 45 bases that are in frame from base 1. V and J are trimmed by 3 bases and 8 bases, and the gene matches miss 5 bases of the junction. Results the study describes overall, beyond this receptor: Because the same donors could not be followed over many years, the conclusions relied on cross-sectional statistical analysis. Fewer insertions were carried by abundant cord blood beta clonotypes; a weaker similar trend was observed in young adult naive repertoires, while no such trend was observed in memory repertoires. Recombination models systematically underestimated out-of-frame TCR alpha sharing in monozygotic twins but agreed with sharing between unrelated individuals. Zero-insertion analyses could be partly confounded by invariant T cells such as MAIT and iNKT, although diverse VJ usage argued against such confounding for most clonotypes. Compared with coincidental sharing between unrelated individuals, an excess of low generation-probability sequences was observed among out-of-frame TCR alpha sequences shared between twins. In beta out-of-frame sequences, excess twin sharing was weaker, because having fewer shared sequences lowered the signal-to-noise ratio.

Every donor was a healthy Caucasian. Three pairs of female monozygotic twins, all aged 18 to 29 years, made up the twin cohort. Peripheral blood mononuclear cells were the source from which RNA for the TCR libraries was isolated. These records were also assigned to another study, of T cells expressing NK-cell markers. The second study also describes: In sorted CD3+CD56+NKG2C+, CD3+CD56+NKG2C- and CD3+CD56-NKG2C+ T-cell subsets from 7 to 9 donors, TCR beta-chain repertoires were profiled. Of the eight sequenced donors, seven were found to be HCMV-seropositive and one was found to be HCMV-seronegative. In several experiments an anti-gammadeltaTCR antibody was added to restrict sorting to alphabetaTCR-expressing T cells. In six donors, the dominant CD3+CD56+NKG2C+ clonotypes ranked among the top 10 CD8+ clonotypes, making up roughly 1.0-7.0% of CD8+ T cells. Those dominant clonotypes were again the most abundant among CD3+CD56-NKG2C+ cells in a handful of donors, at about 25-60.1%. It remained unclear whether the expanded NKG2C-expressing T cell clones were specific for HCMV antigens. The study sequenced eight donors, all healthy volunteers chosen at random: three men and five women. To determine HCMV serostatus, a commercial ELISA kit was used to detect HCMV-specific IgG in serum. For several donors, bulk peripheral blood T-cell repertoires were also sequenced from unsorted PBMC. MIGEC was used to demultiplex reads and group reads by UMI, and MiTCR was used to assemble and quantify clonotypes. To exclude erroneous sequences, any TCR cDNA sequence not supported by at least two reads was discarded. The tcR package was used for downstream repertoire analysis, with clonotypes matched between fractions based on CDR3 nucleotide sequence plus V segment. VDJmatch was used to annotate antigen specificity against VDJdb, with one amino acid substitution allowed in CDR3.

Sequencing was carried out using PBMCs. The sequence derives from a woman between 18 and 30 years old in good health. The chain links TRBV7-8 with TRBJ2-2; 11 of the junction bases match TRBD2. In nucleotide form, the sequence is TGTGCCAGCAGCTTGTCTAGCGGGAGGTCGGGGGAGCTGTTTTTT. This translates into CASSLSSGRSGELFF.